The 13 T cell receptor beta chains reported below all come from one sample, sequenced in a study of beta chain features in type 1 diabetes. Expressed TCRB transcripts got sequenced, as all isolated RNA was reverse transcribed. Clones were sequenced by immunoSEQ multiplex PCR, and TCRdb holds only the in-frame ones, with some missing. The sample shows some 700,000 clones, 13% of them seen only once. Study-wide findings and caveats: Significant though moderate, a shortening of TCRB CDR3s appeared in all four CD4+ subsets of Type 1 diabetes patients.

These TCRs are of unknown antigen specificity. Sequencing used naive CD4+ T cells from blood. The source is a man aged 18 to 30 with type 1 diabetes.

This clone came up a few times. This sample also contains other DNA sequences that code for the same CDR3. The CDR3 protein is CAWSVRDRNQPQHF. Here the CDR3 DNA reads TGTGCCTGGAGCGTCCGGGACAGAAATCAGCCCCAGCATTTT. V and J are TRBV30 and TRBJ1-5, with 7 bases identical to TRBD1. Per germline, CDR1 GTSNPN and CDR2 SVGIG (reference sequence). This CDR3 region has 14 residues. V lost 3 bases and J lost 4; bases outside the gene matches: 6.

This chain uses TRBV7-9 with TRBJ1-1; D uncertain. The V gene lost 4 bases and the J gene lost 4 bases, with 25 bases spanning the gap. CDR1 SEHNR and CDR2 FQNEAQ come from the germline V gene (reference sequence). The CDR3 loop spans 18 amino acids. In DNA form, the CDR3 reads TGTGCCAGCAGCTCAAGATTCCAAAATGCCGGCGAGGGCACTGAAGCTTTCTTT. Its protein is CASSSRFQNAGEGTEAFF.

As regards this clone: Other DNA sequences in the sample encode the same CDR3. The CDR3 spells CAWSVTDNQPQHF. DNA of the CDR3: TGTGCCTGGAGTGTGACAGACAATCAGCCCCAGCATTTT. The rearrangement uses TRBV30 and TRBJ1-5; TRBD1 might be the D (5 bases). CDR3 length: 13 amino acids. Germline CDR1 is GTSNPN and CDR2 is SVGIG (reference sequence). Trimming pared 0 bases from V and 3 bases from J, leaving 6 bases between.

This rearrangement joins TRBV30 to TRBJ1-2; D unclear. Germline CDR1 is GTSNPN and CDR2 is SVGIG (reference sequence). V was pared by 2 bases and J by 8 bases, with 12 bases between. The CDR3 is 12 residues long. The CDR3 nucleotides are TGTGCCTGGAGTATAGACCCGAAGGGCTACACCTTC. Protein product: CAWSIDPKGYTF. Full variable domain (rest looked up from reference TRBV30 and TRBJ1-2): SQTIHQWPATLVQPVGSPLSLECTVEGTSNPNLYWYRQAAGRGLQLLFYSVGIGQISSEVPQNLSASRPQDRQFILSSKKLLLSDSGFYLCAWSIDPKGYTFGSGTRLTVV.

The table lists this clone with a few counts. V and J are TRBV14 and TRBJ2-1; TRBD2 is a possible D gene (6 bases). Per germline, CDR1 SGHDN and CDR2 FVKESK. The length of the CDR3 is 13 residues. V lost 8 bases to trimming and J lost 15 bases, with 23 bases between them. The CDR3: CASRLHSGTLLFF. The CDR3 region has the DNA TGTGCCAGCCGCCTCCATAGCGGTACACTTCTGTTCTTC.

In its sample, this clone was seen a few times. The V and J genes are TRBV29-1 and TRBJ2-7; TRBD2 matches at 8 bases. V shed 6 bases, J shed 7 bases, and the junction held 20 bases outside the gene matches. Germline V gene sequence: CDR1 SQVTM, CDR2 ANQGSEA. This CDR3 comprises 16 residues. The chain's CDR3 is CSVSTPGGVISREQYF. Written as DNA, the CDR3 is TGCAGCGTCTCCACCCCCGGGGGGGTTATTAGTCGGGAGCAGTACTTC.

The chain combines TRBV5-1 with TRBJ1-1; D is undetermined. Trimming pared 9 bases from V and 0 bases from J, leaving 18 bases between. Per the germline V gene, CDR1 is SGHRS and CDR2 is YFSETQ. The CDR3 is 15 residues long. In DNA, the CDR3 is TGCGCCACCAGAGCGAATGGGATCTTGAACACTGAAGCTTTCTTT. This translates into CATRANGILNTEAFF.

This clone appeared a few times. This chain joins TRBV5-4 and TRBJ2-2; 8 bases are a match to TRBD2. Germline CDR1 reads SGHNT; CDR2 reads YYREEE (reference sequence). Germline trimming cut 6 bases from V and 4 bases from J; bases unmatched to any gene: 8. The CDR3 is 15 residues long. The CDR3 spells CASTSGGASTGELFF. The CDR3 bases are TGTGCCAGCACCTCCGGGGGGGCGAGCACCGGGGAGCTGTTTTTT.

This clone was counted between two and nine times. The rearrangement links TRBV6-5 to TRBJ1-1; 7 positions agree with TRBD1. This CDR3 contains 13 residues. The V segment lost 5 bases and the J segment 7 bases; nucleotides outside the gene matches: 7. CDR1 and CDR2 (germline): MNHEY, SVGAGI. CDR3 in amino acids: CASSPPTGIEAFF. DNA for the CDR3: TGTGCCAGCAGTCCCCCGACAGGGATTGAAGCTTTCTTT.

The sample holds one count of this clone. The chain combines TRBV5-1 with TRBJ2-1; D remains unclear. The germline V gene encodes CDR1 SGHRS and CDR2 YFSETQ. The CDR3 length is 15 residues. V was cut by 4 bases and J by 1 base, with 12 bases left in between. In DNA form, the CDR3 reads TGCGCCAGCAGCGCACCCCTAGGGTCCTACAATGAGCAGTTCTTC. Its protein product is CASSAPLGSYNEQFF.

In this sample, this clone turned up a few times. V gene TRBV5-5 combines with J gene TRBJ1-5; unclear D gene. Germline V CDR1 and CDR2: SGHKS, YYEKEE (reference sequence). Trimming took off 2 bases at V and 0 bases at J, with 6 bases between the two ends. This CDR3 spans 14 amino acids. The CDR3 bases are TGTGCCAGCAGCTTACAGAGTAGCAATCAGCCCCAGCATTTT. Translation: CASSLQSSNQPQHF.

This clone has only one observation. The chain recombines TRBV5-6 with TRBJ2-5; 8 bases are a match to TRBD2. CDR1 SGHDT and CDR2 YYEEEE come from the germline V gene. V shed 3 bases, J shed 2 bases, and the junction held 12 bases outside the gene matches. The CDR3 is made up of 17 amino acids. CDR3 DNA sequence: TGTGCCAGCAGCTCCCAGCGGGGGCCCATGGTACAAGAGACCCAGTACTTC. This gives the protein CASSSQRGPMVQETQYF.

This chain connects TRBV30 to TRBJ2-3; 13 bases are shared with TRBD2. Trimming took 5 bases from V and 3 from J; bases not matched to a gene: 5. CDR1 and CDR2 from the germline V gene are GTSNPN and SVGIG (reference sequence). This CDR3 is built from 15 residues. This CDR3 reads CAWGGLAGVTDTQYF. CDR3 DNA sequence: TGTGCCTGGGGAGGACTAGCGGGGGTTACAGATACGCAGTATTTT.